These 11 T cell receptor beta chains share one sample of origin, sequenced in a study of T cell responses to AZD1222 COVID-19 vaccine. Assay used: immunoSEQ multiplex PCR; TCRdb lists only in-frame clones, some missing. This repertoire shows 150,000 or so clones, roughly 91% found once; its top ten account for 1.4%. The source was peripheral blood, collected on day 0 of AZD1222 vaccination. The receptors come from an adult in good health.

This sequence joins TRBV7-9 and TRBJ2-7, with 8 positions matching TRBD1. The length of the CDR3 is 17 residues. Germline V gene sequence: CDR1 SEHNR, CDR2 FQNEAQ (reference sequence). Trimming took 5 bases from V and 5 from J; bases not matched to a gene: 17. For the CDR3, the DNA is TGTGCCAGCAGCCCAGATTTTCGGGACAGGAGGTTCGACGAGCAGTACTTC. Translated: CASSPDFRDRRFDEQYF. Variable domain in full (rest from reference TRBV7-9 and TRBJ2-7): DTGVSQNPRHKITKRGQNVTFRCDPISEHNRLYWYRQTLGQGPEFLTYFQNEAQLEKSRLLSDRFSAERPKGSFSTLEIQRTEQGDSAMYLCASSPDFRDRRFDEQYFGPGTRLTVT.

The chain carries TRBV9 and TRBJ1-2, with D perhaps TRBD1 (5 bases). With 6 bases removed from V and 3 bases from J, the gap between germline ends came to 15 bases. The CDR3 has 14 residues. Germline V gene lookup returns CDR1 SGDLS and CDR2 YYNGEE. CDR3 bases: TGTGCCAGCAACCCTTCGGGGGGAGACTATGGCTACACCTTC. It is translated as CASNPSGGDYGYTF.

V is TRBV5-1 and J is TRBJ1-1; D possibly corresponds to TRBD1 (5 bases). The CDR3 has 13 residues. Germline V gene lookup returns CDR1 SGHRS and CDR2 YFSETQ. V lost 4 bases and J 7 bases, leaving 14 bases between the germline ends. The CDR3 region is CASSPAGTGEAFF. CDR3 coding DNA: TGCGCCAGCAGCCCGGCCGGGACGGGTGAAGCTTTCTTT.

The V and J genes are TRBV11-1 and TRBJ1-1; 10 nucleotides align to TRBD1. The J segment lost 2 bases and the V segment lost 4 bases, leaving 4 bases of the junction unmatched. Germline V gives CDR1 SGHAT, CDR2 FQDESV (reference sequence). The CDR3 is made up of 15 amino acids. The CDR3 nucleotides read TGTGCCAGCAGCTCAAGGGACAGGGGTAACACTGAAGCTTTCTTT. Its translation: CASSSRDRGNTEAFF.

The chain uses TRBV7-6 and TRBJ2-1; 9 nucleotides align to TRBD2. V lost 4 bases, J lost 4 bases, and 8 bases stayed unmatched. Germline values: CDR1 SGHVS, CDR2 FNYEAQ. The length of the CDR3 is 16 residues. The DNA for the CDR3 is TGTGCCAGCAGCTCGTTAGCGGGGGACAAGTACAATGAGCAGTTCTTC. Amino acids: CASSSLAGDKYNEQFF.

This sequence joins TRBV7-3 and TRBJ2-1; the match to TRBD2 covers 10 bases. This CDR3 comprises 20 residues. CDR1 SGHTA and CDR2 FQGTGA come from the germline V gene. With 1 base clipped from V and 8 bases from J, the junction kept 20 bases outside the gene matches. This chain's CDR3 is CASSLNLPSSGRAILDEQFF. In DNA form, the CDR3 reads TGTGCCAGCAGCTTAAACCTCCCCAGCAGCGGGAGGGCCATATTGGATGAGCAGTTCTTC.

The gene calls are TRBV13 and TRBJ2-3; D not resolved. V was shortened by 5 bases and J by 5 bases, with 2 bases between the two germline ends. The germline CDR1 and CDR2 sequences are PRHDT and FYEKMQ (reference sequence). The CDR3 totals 10 residues. The CDR3 protein is CASSEDTQYF. The CDR3 nucleotides read TGTGCCAGCAGCGAAGATACGCAGTATTTT. Supplemented by reference TRBV13 and TRBJ2-3, the full variable domain reads AAGVIQSPRHLIKEKRETATLKCYPIPRHDTVYWYQQGPGQDPQFLISFYEKMQSDKGSIPDRFSAQQFSDYHSELNMSSLELGDSALYFCASSEDTQYFGPGTRLTVL.

V gene TRBV15 combines with J gene TRBJ2-7; TRBD1 agrees at 9 bases. The CDR3 has 15 amino acids. Germline V gene data show CDR1 as LNHNV and CDR2 as YYDKDF (reference sequence). The ends lost 5 bases at V and 1 base at J; junction bases unmatched: 6. The chain's CDR3 is CATSLVTGGSYEQYF. The DNA of the CDR3 is TGTGCCACCAGCCTTGTGACAGGGGGGTCCTACGAGCAGTACTTC.

As DNA, the CDR3 is TGTGCTAGTGGTGTGGGCGCTCTATCGTATAGCAATCAGCCCCAGCATTTT. It specifies CASGVGALSYSNQPQHF. The chain joins TRBV12-5 to TRBJ1-5; D call uncertain. The CDR3 is 17 amino acids. Trimming shortened V by 5 bases and J by 0 bases, and 17 bases separated the two germline ends. Germline V CDR1 and CDR2: LGHNT, FRNRAP.

The chain couples TRBV18 to TRBJ2-3; 9 bases fit TRBD2. Germline CDR1 and CDR2: KGHSH and LQKENI. The V segment lost 5 bases and the J segment 2 bases; nucleotides outside the gene matches: 8. The CDR3 runs to 16 residues. The CDR3 bases are TGTGCCAGCTCAGCCTTGAGCGGGGGGTACACAGATACGCAGTATTTT. Its protein product is CASSALSGGYTDTQYF.

V usage is TRBV7-9 and J usage is TRBJ2-3; D uncertain. Germline assignment: CDR1 SEHNR and CDR2 FQNEAQ (reference sequence). V gave up 8 bases and J gave up 2 bases, with 2 bases separating them. This CDR3 contains 10 residues. As DNA, the CDR3 is TGTGCCAGCGCCACAGATACGCAGTATTTT. Translation: CASATDTQYF.